The present entry profiles one TCR beta chain with its context. Its target is not known. This sample was taken from a study of T cell repertoires in cytomegalovirus infection. At the level of the study: Public TCR beta signatures were indicative of both CMV infection and a matching HLA type.

The CDR3 spans 15 residues. J gave up 2 bases and V 2 bases, and 5 bases lay outside the gene matches. Looked up from germline, CDR1 is SGHDT and CDR2 is YYEEEE. Regarding the study as a whole: Identification of carriers of CMV plus the relevant HLA was achieved through cumulative public TCR beta family frequency. HLA-C-restricted CMV clonotypes gave the most frequent clonotype in two of eight donors.

TCRdb redid the calling of the reads with MiXCR, one entry per CDR3 protein. The data contain around 490,000 distinct CDR3 sequences, 26% of them singletons. The receptor was derived from a human donor in good health (CMV status not recorded). Some clones in this sample may be carry-over from other donors' samples. The chain combines TRBV5-6 with TRBJ2-3, with 7 bases lining up with TRBD1. The sequenced sample was PBMCs. This CDR3 is CASSFRDSYTDTQYF. CDR3 coding DNA: TGTGCCAGCAGCTTCCGGGACAGCTACACAGATACGCAGTATTTT. Full variable domain (outside the CDR3, taken from reference TRBV5-6 and TRBJ2-3): DAGVTQSPTHLIKTRGQQVTLRCSPKSGHDTVSWYQQALGQGPQFIFQYYEEEERQRGNFPDRFSGHQFPNYSSELNVNALLLGDSALYLCASSFRDSYTDTQYFGPGTRLTVL.